The 14 T cell receptor beta chains in this list originate from one sample, sequenced in a study of CD8+CD57+ T cells in acquired aplastic anemia. Genomic DNA provided the template from which TCR beta VDJ and CDR3 profiles were obtained. In TCRdb, the reads were re-called with MiXCR into one record per CDR3 protein. This repertoire shows around 250,000 distinct CDR3 sequences, roughly half found once; its top ten account for less than 9.5%. Input material: sorted CD4+, CD8+, or CD8+CD57+ T cells (not recorded which) from PBMCs. The receptors here all came from a human donor with severe aplastic anemia or a healthy control (not recorded which).

The J gene is TRBJ2-3, the V gene TRBV11-3; D is possibly TRBD1 (6 bases). Germline-derived CDR1 and CDR2 are SGHNT and YENEEA. Trimming removed 5 bases at V and 2 bases at J, with 11 bases between. The CDR3 runs 14 residues. CDR3 DNA sequence: TGTGCCAGCAGCCCGAGGGACAACACAGATACGCAGTATTTT. Translation gives CASSPRDNTDTQYF.

This chain connects TRBV3-1 to TRBJ2-7, with D perhaps matching TRBD2 (5 bases). CDR3 length: 13 amino acids. The germline CDR1 and CDR2 sequences are LGHDT and YNNKEL (reference sequence). The germline V and J ends were trimmed by 0 bases and 10 bases, with 13 bases remaining between them. CDR3 in amino acids: CASSQDPSSPQYF. The DNA of the CDR3 is TGTGCCAGCAGCCAAGACCCTAGCTCCCCCCAGTACTTC.

This clonotype was recorded a few times. The chain uses TRBV3-1 and TRBJ2-2; TRBD1 agrees at 9 bases. Germline CDR1 and CDR2: LGHDT and YNNKEL (reference sequence). The V and J ends lost 3 bases and 0 bases, in that order; junction bases with no gene match: 8. This CDR3 region has 18 residues. The CDR3 is CASSHLPWDRANTGELFF. DNA of the CDR3: TGTGCCAGCAGCCATCTCCCTTGGGACAGGGCGAACACCGGGGAGCTGTTTTTT.

There are a few counts of this clonotype. J is TRBJ1-2 and V is TRBV6-1; D is unclear. Trimming removed 7 bases from V and 0 bases from J, with 18 bases in between. The CDR3 is made up of 16 amino acids. Germline assignment: CDR1 MNHNS and CDR2 SASEGT. CDR3 nucleotides: TGTGCCAGCACCCCCTTCGAGAACAGAACTAACTATGGCTACACCTTC. Protein product: CASTPFENRTNYGYTF.

The CDR3 DNA sequence: TGTGCCAGCAGCGCGACCGGGACGGTCTATGGCTACACCTTC. Its protein is CASSATGTVYGYTF. The chain carries TRBV7-9 and TRBJ1-2, with D tentatively TRBD1 (5 bases). Trimming took 5 bases from V and 4 from J, leaving 14 bases between them. There are 14 residues in the CDR3. Germline V gene data show CDR1 as SEHNR and CDR2 as FQNEAQ (reference sequence).

The DNA of the CDR3 is TGTGCCAGCAGGCGCGGGACAGGCAACCCCTACGAGCAGTACTTC. It codes for CASRRGTGNPYEQYF. J is TRBJ2-7 and V is TRBV12-3 or TRBV12-4; 8 bases line up with TRBD1. The CDR3 runs to 15 residues. J gave up 2 bases and V 6 bases, and 9 bases lay outside the gene matches.

CDR3 in amino acids: CASGLVLGRTGELFF. In DNA, the CDR3 is TGTGCTAGTGGTTTGGTACTGGGGAGGACAGGGGAGCTGTTTTTT. The rearrangement joins TRBV12-3 or TRBV12-4 to TRBJ2-2; D possibly corresponds to TRBD2 (6 bases). The CDR3 is 15 amino acids.

This clonotype appeared a few times. The rearrangement joins TRBV20-1 to TRBJ1-2; D ambiguous. Trimming cost V 6 bases and J 6 bases, with 14 bases left between them. Germline V gives CDR1 DFQATT, CDR2 SNEGSKA (reference sequence). The CDR3 runs to 12 residues. The CDR3 sequence is CSASWSADGYTF. CDR3 DNA: TGCAGTGCCTCCTGGTCAGCGGATGGCTACACCTTC.

This clonotype came up a few times. The chain links TRBV5-1 to TRBJ2-1; D unresolved. CDR1 SGHRS and CDR2 YFSETQ come from the germline V gene. The CDR3 consists of 11 residues. Trimming cost V 0 bases and J 9 bases, with 4 bases left between them. The DNA for the CDR3 is TGCGCCAGCAGCTTGGCCGGTGAGCAGTTCTTC. Its protein product is CASSLAGEQFF.

This clonotype was observed at least ten times. The gene calls are TRBV5-6 and TRBJ2-1; D might be TRBD2 (6 bases). V shed 1 base and J shed 4 bases, with 15 bases lying between them. The CDR3 spans 16 residues. Germline lookup yields CDR1 SGHDT and CDR2 YYEEEE. This CDR3 is CASSLFRGTGYNEQFF. CDR3 sequence (DNA): TGTGCCAGCAGCTTGTTTCGGGGGACTGGTTACAATGAGCAGTTCTTC.

This rearrangement joins TRBV4-3 to TRBJ1-4; 7 bases fit TRBD1. The CDR3 length is 14 residues. From germline, CDR1 is LGHNA and CDR2 YSLEER. With 3 bases clipped from V and 2 bases from J, the junction kept 0 bases outside the gene matches. CDR3 coding DNA: TGCGCCAGCAGCCAGGGACAGACTAATGAAAAACTGTTTTTT. Translated: CASSQGQTNEKLFF.

This clonotype has ten or more counts. The chain is built from TRBV19 and TRBJ1-2; 7 positions match TRBD1. The CDR3 is made up of 13 amino acids. Germline CDR1 is LNHDA and CDR2 is SQIVND (reference sequence). The ends lost 9 bases at V and 6 bases at J; junction bases unmatched: 10. The chain's CDR3 is CASNLDRVDGYTF. The DNA of the CDR3 is TGTGCCAGCAACCTAGACAGGGTGGATGGCTACACCTTC.

The chain couples TRBV7-8 to TRBJ1-1, with D unclear. This CDR3 is 12 amino acids long. Trimming took 5 bases from V and 3 from J, leaving 7 bases between them. Germline assignment: CDR1 SGHVS and CDR2 FQNEAQ. Here the CDR3 reads CASSREDTEAFF. In DNA, the CDR3 is TGTGCCAGCAGCAGGGAAGACACTGAAGCTTTCTTT.

This clonotype was picked up one time. This chain uses TRBV5-1 with TRBJ2-7, with 7 bases fitting TRBD1. V was pared by 4 bases and J by 2 bases, with 3 bases of the junction left unmatched. There are 13 residues in the CDR3. Germline V CDR1 and CDR2: SGHRS, YFSETQ. This CDR3 reads CASSVTGAYEQYF. In DNA form, the CDR3 reads TGCGCCAGCAGCGTAACAGGGGCCTACGAGCAGTACTTC.